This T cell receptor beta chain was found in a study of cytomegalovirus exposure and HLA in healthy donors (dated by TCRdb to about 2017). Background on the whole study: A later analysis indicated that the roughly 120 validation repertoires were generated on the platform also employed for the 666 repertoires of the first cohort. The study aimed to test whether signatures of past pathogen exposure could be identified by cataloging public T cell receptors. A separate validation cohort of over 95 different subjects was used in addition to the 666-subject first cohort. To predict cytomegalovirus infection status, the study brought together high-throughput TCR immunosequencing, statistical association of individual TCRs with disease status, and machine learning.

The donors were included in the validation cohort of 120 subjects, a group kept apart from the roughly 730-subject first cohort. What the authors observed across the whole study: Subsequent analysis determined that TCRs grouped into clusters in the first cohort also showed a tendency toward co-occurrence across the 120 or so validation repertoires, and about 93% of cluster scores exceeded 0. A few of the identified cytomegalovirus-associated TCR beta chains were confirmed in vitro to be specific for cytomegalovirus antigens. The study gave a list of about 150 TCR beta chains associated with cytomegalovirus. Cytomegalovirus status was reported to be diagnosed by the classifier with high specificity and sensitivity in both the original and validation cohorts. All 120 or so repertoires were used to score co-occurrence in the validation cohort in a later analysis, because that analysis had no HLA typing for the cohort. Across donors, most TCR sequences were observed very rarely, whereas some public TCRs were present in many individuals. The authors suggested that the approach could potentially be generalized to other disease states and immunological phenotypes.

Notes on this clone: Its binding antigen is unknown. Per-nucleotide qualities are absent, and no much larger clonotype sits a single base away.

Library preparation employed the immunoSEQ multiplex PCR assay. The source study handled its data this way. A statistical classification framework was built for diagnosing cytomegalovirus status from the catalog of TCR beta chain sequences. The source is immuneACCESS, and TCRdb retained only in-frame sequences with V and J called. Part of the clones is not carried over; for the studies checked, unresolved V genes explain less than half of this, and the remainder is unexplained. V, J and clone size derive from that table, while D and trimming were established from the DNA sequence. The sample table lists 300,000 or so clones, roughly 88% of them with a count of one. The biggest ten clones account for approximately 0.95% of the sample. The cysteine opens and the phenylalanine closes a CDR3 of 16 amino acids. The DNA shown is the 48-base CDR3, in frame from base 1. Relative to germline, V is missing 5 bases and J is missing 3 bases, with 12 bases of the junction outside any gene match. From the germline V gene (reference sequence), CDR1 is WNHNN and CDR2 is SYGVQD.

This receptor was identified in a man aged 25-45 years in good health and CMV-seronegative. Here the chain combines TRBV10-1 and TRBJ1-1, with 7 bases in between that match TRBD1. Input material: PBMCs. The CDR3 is CASSPPRQGRHTEAFF. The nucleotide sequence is TGCGCCAGCAGTCCTCCTCGACAGGGTAGGCACACTGAAGCTTTCTTT.